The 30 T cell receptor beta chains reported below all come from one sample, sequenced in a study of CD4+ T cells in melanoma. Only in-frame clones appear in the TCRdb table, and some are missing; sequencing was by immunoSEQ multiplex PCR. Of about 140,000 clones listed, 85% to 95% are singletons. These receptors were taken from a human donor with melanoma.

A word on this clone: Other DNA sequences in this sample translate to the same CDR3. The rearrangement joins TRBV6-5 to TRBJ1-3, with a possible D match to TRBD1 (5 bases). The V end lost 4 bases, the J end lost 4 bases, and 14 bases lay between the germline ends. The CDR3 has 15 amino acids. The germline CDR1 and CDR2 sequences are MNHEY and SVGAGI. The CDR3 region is CASSLTTGSGNTIYF. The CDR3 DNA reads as TGTGCCAGCAGTTTAACAACAGGCTCCGGAAACACCATATATTTT.

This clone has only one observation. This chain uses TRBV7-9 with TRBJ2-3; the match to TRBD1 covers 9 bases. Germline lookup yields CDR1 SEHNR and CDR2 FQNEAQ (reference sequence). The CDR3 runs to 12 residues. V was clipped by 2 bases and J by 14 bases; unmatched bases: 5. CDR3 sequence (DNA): TGTGCCAGCAGCTTATCGGGGGGACAGGGGTATTTT. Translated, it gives CASSLSGGQGYF.

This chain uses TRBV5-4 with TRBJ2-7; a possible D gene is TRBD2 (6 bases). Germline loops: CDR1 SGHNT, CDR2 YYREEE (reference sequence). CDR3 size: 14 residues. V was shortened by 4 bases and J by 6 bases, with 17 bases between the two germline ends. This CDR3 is CASSPAAGTGEQYF. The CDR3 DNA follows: TGTGCCAGCAGCCCTGCAGCCGGGACTGGCGAGCAGTACTTC.

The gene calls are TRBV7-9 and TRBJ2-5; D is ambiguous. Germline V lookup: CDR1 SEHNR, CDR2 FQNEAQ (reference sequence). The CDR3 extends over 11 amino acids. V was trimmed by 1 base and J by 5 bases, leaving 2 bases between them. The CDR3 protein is CASSLVETQYF. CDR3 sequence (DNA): TGTGCCAGCAGCTTAGTTGAGACCCAGTACTTC.

Here the CDR3 DNA reads TGTGCCAGCGTCCTCCCGGGGTCGCCCGGGGATACGCAGTATTTT. It yields the protein CASVLPGSPGDTQYF. The chain is built from TRBV5-5 and TRBJ2-3; D might be TRBD2 (5 bases). The germline V gene has CDR1 SGHKS and CDR2 YYEKEE (reference sequence). This CDR3 is built from 15 residues. V was pared by 7 bases and J by 6 bases, with 21 bases between.

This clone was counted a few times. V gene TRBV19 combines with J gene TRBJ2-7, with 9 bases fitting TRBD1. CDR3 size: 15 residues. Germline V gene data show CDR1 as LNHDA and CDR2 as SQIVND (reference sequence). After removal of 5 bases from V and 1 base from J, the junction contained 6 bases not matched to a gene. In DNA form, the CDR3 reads TGTGCCAGTAGTCTCACCGGGACAGGGTCCTACGAGCAGTACTTC. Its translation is CASSLTGTGSYEQYF. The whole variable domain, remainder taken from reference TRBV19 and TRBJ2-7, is DGGITQSPKYLFRKEGQNVTLSCEQNLNHDAMYWYRQDPGQGLRLIYYSQIVNDFQKGDIAEGYSVSREKKESFPLTVTSAQKNPTAFYLCASSLTGTGSYEQYFGPGTRLTVT.

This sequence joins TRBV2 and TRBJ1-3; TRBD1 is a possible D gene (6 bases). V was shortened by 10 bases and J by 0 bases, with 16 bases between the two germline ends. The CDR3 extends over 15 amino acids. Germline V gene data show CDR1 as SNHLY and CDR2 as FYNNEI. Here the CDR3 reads CATTAQGSSGNTIYF. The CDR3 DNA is TGTGCCACCACGGCACAGGGCAGCTCTGGAAACACCATATATTTT.

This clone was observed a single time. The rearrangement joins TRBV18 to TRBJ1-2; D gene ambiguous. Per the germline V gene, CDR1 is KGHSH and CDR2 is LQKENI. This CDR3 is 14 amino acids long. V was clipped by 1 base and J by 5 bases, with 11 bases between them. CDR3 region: CASSPLPADYGYTF. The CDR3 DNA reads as TGTGCCAGCTCACCACTCCCGGCTGATTATGGCTACACCTTC.

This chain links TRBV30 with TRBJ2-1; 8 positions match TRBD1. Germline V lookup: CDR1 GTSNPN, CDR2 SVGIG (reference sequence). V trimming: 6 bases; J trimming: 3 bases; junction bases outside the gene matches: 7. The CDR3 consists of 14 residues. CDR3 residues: CACPGTGVYNEQFF. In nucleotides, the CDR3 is TGTGCCTGCCCGGGGACAGGAGTCTACAATGAGCAGTTCTTC.

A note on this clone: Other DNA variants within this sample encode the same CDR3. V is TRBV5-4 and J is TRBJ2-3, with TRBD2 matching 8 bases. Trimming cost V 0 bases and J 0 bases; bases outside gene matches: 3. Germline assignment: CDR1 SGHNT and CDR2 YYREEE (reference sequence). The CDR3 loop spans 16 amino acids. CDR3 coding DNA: TGTGCCAGCAGCTTGGGAGCGGGGGTTAGCACAGATACGCAGTATTTT. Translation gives CASSLGAGVSTDTQYF.

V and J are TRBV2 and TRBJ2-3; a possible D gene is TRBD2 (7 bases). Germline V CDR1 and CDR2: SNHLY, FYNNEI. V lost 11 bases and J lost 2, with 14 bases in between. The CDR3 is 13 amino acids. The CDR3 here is CAGGALPTDTQYF. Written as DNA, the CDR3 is TGTGCCGGGGGGGCCCTACCCACAGATACGCAGTATTTT.

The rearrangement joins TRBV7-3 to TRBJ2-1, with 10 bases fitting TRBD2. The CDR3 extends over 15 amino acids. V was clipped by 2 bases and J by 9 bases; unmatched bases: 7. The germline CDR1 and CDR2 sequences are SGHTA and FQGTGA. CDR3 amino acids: CASSLQAGGLGEQFF. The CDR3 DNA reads TGTGCCAGCAGCTTACAAGCGGGGGGGCTCGGTGAGCAGTTCTTC. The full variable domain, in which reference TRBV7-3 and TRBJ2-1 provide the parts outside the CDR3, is GAGVSQTPSNKVTEKGKYVELRCDPISGHTALYWYRQSLGQGPEFLIYFQGTGAADDSGLPNDRFFAVRPEGSVSTLKIQRTERGDSAVYLCASSLQAGGLGEQFFGPGTRLTVL.

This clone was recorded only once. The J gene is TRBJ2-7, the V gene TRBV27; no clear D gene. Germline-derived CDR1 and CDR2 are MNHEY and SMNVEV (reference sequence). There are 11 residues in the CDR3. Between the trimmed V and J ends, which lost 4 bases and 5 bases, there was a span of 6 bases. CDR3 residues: CASSSQHEQYF. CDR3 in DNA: TGTGCCAGCAGTTCACAGCACGAGCAGTACTTC.

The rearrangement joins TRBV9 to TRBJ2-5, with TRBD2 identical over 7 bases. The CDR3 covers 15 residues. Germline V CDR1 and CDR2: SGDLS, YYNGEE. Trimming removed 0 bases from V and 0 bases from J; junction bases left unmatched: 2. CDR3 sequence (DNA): TGTGCCAGCAGCGTAGGACTAGCACACCAAGAGACCCAGTACTTC. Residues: CASSVGLAHQETQYF.

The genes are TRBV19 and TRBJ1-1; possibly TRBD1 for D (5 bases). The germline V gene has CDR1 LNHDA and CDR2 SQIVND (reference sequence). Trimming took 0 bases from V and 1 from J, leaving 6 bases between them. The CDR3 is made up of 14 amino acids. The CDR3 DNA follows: TGTGCCAGTAGTATAGAGGGGGGGAACACTGAAGCTTTCTTT. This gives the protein CASSIEGGNTEAFF.

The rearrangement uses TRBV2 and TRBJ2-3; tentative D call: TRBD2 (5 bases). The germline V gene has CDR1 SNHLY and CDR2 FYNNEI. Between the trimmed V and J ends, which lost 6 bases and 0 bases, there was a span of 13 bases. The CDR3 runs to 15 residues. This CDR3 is CASSARTASTDTQYF. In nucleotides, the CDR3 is TGTGCCAGCAGCGCCAGGACTGCTAGCACAGATACGCAGTATTTT.

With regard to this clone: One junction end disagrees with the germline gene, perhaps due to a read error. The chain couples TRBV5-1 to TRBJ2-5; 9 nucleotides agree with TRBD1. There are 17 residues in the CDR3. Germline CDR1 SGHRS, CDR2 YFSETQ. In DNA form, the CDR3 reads TGCGTCAGCAATCCCGGGCCCGGGACAGGGTACCAAGAGACCCAGTACTTC. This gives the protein CVSNPGPGTGYQETQYF. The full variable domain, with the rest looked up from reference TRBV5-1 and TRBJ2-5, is KAGVTQTPRYLIKTRGQQVTLSCSPISGHRSVSWYQQTPGQGLQFLFEYFSETQRNKGNFPGRFSGRQFSNSRSEMNVSTLELGDSALYLCVSNPGPGTGYQETQYFGPGTRLLVL.

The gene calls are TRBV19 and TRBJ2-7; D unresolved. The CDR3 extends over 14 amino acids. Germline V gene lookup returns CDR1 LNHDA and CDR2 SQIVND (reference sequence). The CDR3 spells CASRRSLSNYEQYF. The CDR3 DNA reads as TGTGCATCAAGACGGTCCTTATCAAACTACGAGCAGTACTTC.

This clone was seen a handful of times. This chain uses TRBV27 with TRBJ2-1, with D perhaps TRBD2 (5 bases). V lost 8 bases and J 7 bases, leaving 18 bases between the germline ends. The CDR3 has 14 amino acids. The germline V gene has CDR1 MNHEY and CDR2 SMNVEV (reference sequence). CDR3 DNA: TGTGCCAGCCGCTCGGGATTTCCCGGGAATGAGCAGTTCTTC. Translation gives CASRSGFPGNEQFF.

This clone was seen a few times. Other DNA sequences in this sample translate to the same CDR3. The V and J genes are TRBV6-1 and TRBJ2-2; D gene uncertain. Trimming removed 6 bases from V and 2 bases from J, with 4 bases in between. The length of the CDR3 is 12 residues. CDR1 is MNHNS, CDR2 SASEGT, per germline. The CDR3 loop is CASRENTGELFF. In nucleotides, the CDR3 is TGTGCCAGCAGGGAAAACACCGGGGAGCTGTTTTTT.

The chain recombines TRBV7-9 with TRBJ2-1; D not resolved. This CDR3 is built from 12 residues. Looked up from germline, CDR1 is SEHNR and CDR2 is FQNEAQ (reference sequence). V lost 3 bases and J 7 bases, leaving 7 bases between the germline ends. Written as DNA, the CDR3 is TGTGCCAGCAGCTTCATTATTAATGAGCAGTTCTTC. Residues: CASSFIINEQFF.

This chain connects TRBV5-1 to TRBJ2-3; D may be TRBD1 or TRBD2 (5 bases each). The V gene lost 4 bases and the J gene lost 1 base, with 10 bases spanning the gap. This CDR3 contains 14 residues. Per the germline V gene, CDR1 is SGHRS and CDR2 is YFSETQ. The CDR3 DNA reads TGCGCCAGCAGCACGTGGGACGGCACAGATACGCAGTATTTT. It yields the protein CASSTWDGTDTQYF.

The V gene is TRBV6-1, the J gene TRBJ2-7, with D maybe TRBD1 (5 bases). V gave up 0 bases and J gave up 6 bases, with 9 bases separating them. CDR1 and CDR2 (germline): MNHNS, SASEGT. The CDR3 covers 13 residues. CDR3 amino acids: CASSEALRVEQYF. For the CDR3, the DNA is TGTGCCAGCAGTGAAGCACTCAGGGTCGAGCAGTACTTC.

CDR3 region: CASSWRTALSNQPQHF. CDR3 bases: TGTGCCAGCAGCTGGCGGACTGCCCTTAGCAATCAGCCCCAGCATTTT. The chain has TRBV11-3 and TRBJ1-5; D unclear. There are 16 residues in the CDR3. CDR1 and CDR2 (germline): SGHNT, YENEEA. Trimming took off 4 bases at V and 0 bases at J, with 13 bases between the two ends.

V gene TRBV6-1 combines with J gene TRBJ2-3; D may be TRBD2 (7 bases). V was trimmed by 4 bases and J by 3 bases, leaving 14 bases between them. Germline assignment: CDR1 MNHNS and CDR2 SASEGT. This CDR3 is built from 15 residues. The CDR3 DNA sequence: TGTGCCAGCAGTGTAATCGGGGGGCGGACAGATACGCAGTATTTT. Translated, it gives CASSVIGGRTDTQYF.

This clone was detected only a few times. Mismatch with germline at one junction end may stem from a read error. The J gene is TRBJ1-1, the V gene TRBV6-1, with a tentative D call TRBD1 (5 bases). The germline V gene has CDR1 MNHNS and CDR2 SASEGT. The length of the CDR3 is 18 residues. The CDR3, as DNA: TGTGCCAGCAGCGAAGATGGGGCCCTGTCGGGCCGGAACACTGAAGCTTTCTTT. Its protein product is CASSEDGALSGRNTEAFF.

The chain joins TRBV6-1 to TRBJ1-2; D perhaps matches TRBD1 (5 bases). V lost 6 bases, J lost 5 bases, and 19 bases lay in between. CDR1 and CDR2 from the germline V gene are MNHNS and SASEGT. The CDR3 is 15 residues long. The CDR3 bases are TGTGCCAGCAGCCTAAAATGGACGGACAAATATGGCTACACCTTC. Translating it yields CASSLKWTDKYGYTF.

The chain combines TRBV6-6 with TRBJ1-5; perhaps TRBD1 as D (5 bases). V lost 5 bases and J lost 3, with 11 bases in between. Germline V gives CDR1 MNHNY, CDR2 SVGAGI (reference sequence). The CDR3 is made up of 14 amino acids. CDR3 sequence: CASSRDSANQPQHF. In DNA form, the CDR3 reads TGTGCCAGCAGTCGCGACAGTGCCAATCAGCCCCAGCATTTT.

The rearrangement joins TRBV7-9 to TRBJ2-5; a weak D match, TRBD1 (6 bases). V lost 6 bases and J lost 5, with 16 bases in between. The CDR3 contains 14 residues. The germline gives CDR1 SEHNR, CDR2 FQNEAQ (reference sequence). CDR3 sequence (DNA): TGTGCCAGCAGAACAACAGGGTCCGGGGAGACCCAGTACTTC. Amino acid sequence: CASRTTGSGETQYF.

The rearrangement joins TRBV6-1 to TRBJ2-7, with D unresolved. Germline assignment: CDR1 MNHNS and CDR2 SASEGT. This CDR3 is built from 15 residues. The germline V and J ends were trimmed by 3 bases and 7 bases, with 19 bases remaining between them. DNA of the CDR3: TGTGCCAGCAGTGATTGGGATCCCAAAACTCGGGAGCAGTACTTC. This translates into CASSDWDPKTREQYF.